Below, 17 T cell receptor beta chains from the same sample are listed, as sequenced in a study of cytomegalovirus exposure and HLA in healthy donors. PCR was performed using 60 Vbeta and 13 Jbeta primers. The protocol was immunoSEQ multiplex PCR, while the TCRdb copy is restricted to in-frame clones and leaves out a portion. The sample lists some 120,000 clones, around three quarters seen once, with 6% to 8% in the top ten. Sequences were obtained from PBMCs. Receptors originate from a woman in her forties in good health and CMV-seronegative.

The chain is built from TRBV28 and TRBJ2-2; 11 nucleotides align to TRBD2. The CDR3 contains 18 residues. Per the germline V gene, CDR1 is MDHEN and CDR2 is SYDVKM. V lost 4 bases, J lost 5 bases, and 12 bases stayed unmatched. Here the CDR3 reads CASSSNLGLAGLTGELFF. Written as DNA, the CDR3 is TGTGCCAGCAGTTCTAACCTCGGACTAGCGGGCCTGACCGGGGAGCTGTTTTTT.

The chain carries TRBV19 and TRBJ2-7; tentative D call: TRBD2 (6 bases). The CDR3 length is 14 residues. Trimming took 2 bases from V and 1 from J, leaving 9 bases between them. Germline CDR1 reads LNHDA; CDR2 reads SQIVND (reference sequence). DNA of the CDR3: TGTGCCAGTAGTATATTCCGGGGGTCCTACGAGCAGTACTTC. Translation gives CASSIFRGSYEQYF.

This chain connects TRBV11-2 to TRBJ2-5, with 9 bases that match TRBD1. The CDR3 runs to 15 residues. From germline, CDR1 is SGHAT and CDR2 FQNNGV. Trimming cost V 2 bases and J 2 bases; bases outside gene matches: 3. The CDR3: CASSLSGTGQETQYF. CDR3 nucleotides: TGTGCCAGCAGCTTATCGGGGACAGGGCAAGAGACCCAGTACTTC. The full variable domain, its missing parts supplied by reference TRBV11-2 and TRBJ2-5, is EAGVAQSPRYKIIEKRQSVAFWCNPISGHATLYWYQQILGQGPKLLIQFQNNGVVDDSQLPKDRFSAERLKGVDSTLKIQPAKLEDSAVYLCASSLSGTGQETQYFGPGTRLLVL.

In this sample, this clone turned up a few times. This chain connects TRBV11-2 to TRBJ2-7; TRBD2 aligns across 8 bases. Per germline, CDR1 SGHAT and CDR2 FQNNGV. This CDR3 has 16 residues. Losses at the gene ends were 7 bases for V and 1 base for J; bases not matched to a gene: 12. CDR3 amino acids: CASTPPGTSGSYEQYF. DNA of the CDR3: TGTGCCAGCACACCCCCCGGGACTAGTGGATCCTACGAGCAGTACTTC.

This chain connects TRBV11-2 to TRBJ2-2, with TRBD2 matching 10 bases. The germline gives CDR1 SGHAT, CDR2 FQNNGV. V lost 5 bases, J lost 3 bases, and 3 bases stayed unmatched. The CDR3 has 15 residues. The CDR3 is CASSPLAGDTGELFF. In DNA, the CDR3 is TGTGCCAGCAGCCCTCTAGCGGGAGACACCGGGGAGCTGTTTTTT.

The chain is built from TRBV28 and TRBJ1-2; 8 bases line up with TRBD1. Germline CDR1 MDHEN, CDR2 SYDVKM. Trimming removed 8 bases from V and 4 bases from J; junction bases left unmatched: 9. The CDR3 has 14 residues. CDR3 DNA: TGTGCCAGCGGTCAGGGGGCACAGCTCTATGGCTACACCTTC. It is translated as CASGQGAQLYGYTF.

The CDR3 reads CASSSRTGSYEQYF. CDR3 nucleotides: TGTGCCAGCAGTTCGAGGACAGGCTCCTACGAGCAGTACTTC. The rearrangement uses TRBV28 and TRBJ2-7; TRBD1 agrees at 7 bases. CDR1 is MDHEN, CDR2 SYDVKM, per germline. The CDR3 is 14 residues long. J was trimmed by 0 bases and V by 4 bases; bases with no gene match: 3.

The chain employs TRBV7-9 and TRBJ2-1; D is undetermined. The CDR3 consists of 12 residues. Germline assignment: CDR1 SEHNR and CDR2 FQNEAQ (reference sequence). V lost 1 base and J 8 bases, leaving 6 bases between the germline ends. This CDR3 reads CASSLVPDEQFF. CDR3 bases: TGTGCCAGCAGCTTAGTGCCGGATGAGCAGTTCTTC. The full variable domain, its missing parts supplied by reference TRBV7-9 and TRBJ2-1, is DTGVSQNPRHKITKRGQNVTFRCDPISEHNRLYWYRQTLGQGPEFLTYFQNEAQLEKSRLLSDRFSAERPKGSFSTLEIQRTEQGDSAMYLCASSLVPDEQFFGPGTRLTVL.

This rearrangement joins TRBV5-5 to TRBJ1-3; D possibly corresponds to TRBD1 (5 bases). Deletions cut 5 bases from V and 1 base from J, with 10 bases between. This CDR3 has 14 amino acids. Per the germline V gene, CDR1 is SGHKS and CDR2 is YYEKEE (reference sequence). For the CDR3, the DNA is TGTGCCAGCAGTCTGGGGGGGTCTGGAAACACCATATATTTT. This gives the protein CASSLGGSGNTIYF.

The chain couples TRBV19 to TRBJ2-3; D may be TRBD2 (5 bases). The V end lost 5 bases, the J end lost 1 base, and 13 bases lay between the germline ends. Germline assignment: CDR1 LNHDA and CDR2 SQIVND (reference sequence). This CDR3 has 15 residues. CDR3 nucleotide sequence: TGTGCCAGTAGTCCTTTGGGGAGCGGCACAGATACGCAGTATTTT. Translation: CASSPLGSGTDTQYF. Complete variable domain (other parts from reference TRBV19 and TRBJ2-3): DGGITQSPKYLFRKEGQNVTLSCEQNLNHDAMYWYRQDPGQGLRLIYYSQIVNDFQKGDIAEGYSVSREKKESFPLTVTSAQKNPTAFYLCASSPLGSGTDTQYFGPGTRLTVL.

This chain uses TRBV5-1 with TRBJ2-1; tentative D call: TRBD1 (6 bases). Germline V gives CDR1 SGHRS, CDR2 YFSETQ. This CDR3 is built from 15 residues. Trimming shortened V by 0 bases and J by 2 bases, and 9 bases separated the two germline ends. The CDR3 nucleotides are TGCGCCAGCAGCTTGGAGGGGGTCCCCTACAATGAGCAGTTCTTC. Protein sequence: CASSLEGVPYNEQFF.

V usage is TRBV7-3 and J usage is TRBJ2-5, with D maybe TRBD1 (6 bases). The J call may be incorrect, as the DNA end agrees better with TRBJ2-7. CDR3 length equals 15 residues. Per germline, CDR1 SGHTA and CDR2 FQGTGA. CDR3 nucleotide sequence: TGTGCCAGCAGCTTATACGGTGGGGACACCTACGAGCAGTACTTC. This encodes CASSLYGGDTYEQYF.

V is TRBV27 and J is TRBJ2-7, with D tentatively TRBD1 (5 bases). V was cut by 3 bases and J by 5 bases, with 17 bases left in between. Germline values: CDR1 MNHEY, CDR2 SMNVEV (reference sequence). The CDR3 extends over 15 amino acids. The CDR3 reads CASSLFRPQGHEQYF. The DNA for the CDR3 is TGTGCCAGCAGTTTGTTCCGGCCTCAGGGTCACGAGCAGTACTTC.

Remarks on this clone: One junction end disagrees with the germline gene, perhaps due to a read error. The V gene is TRBV7-9, the J gene TRBJ2-5; maybe TRBD1 (5 bases). This CDR3 has 12 amino acids. Germline V gene sequence: CDR1 SEHNR, CDR2 FQNEAQ (reference sequence). CDR3: CSSSLVEGAQYF. CDR3 nucleotide sequence: TGTTCCAGCAGCTTAGTCGAAGGGGCCCAGTACTTC.

This clone was detected once. The chain has TRBV6-1 and TRBJ2-3; maybe TRBD2 (6 bases). Trimming pared 10 bases from V and 6 bases from J, leaving 14 bases between. CDR1 is MNHNS, CDR2 SASEGT, per germline. The CDR3 extends over 12 amino acids. Written as DNA, the CDR3 is TGTGCCACGGGAGTGGCGGGTGATACGCAGTATTTT. Residues: CATGVAGDTQYF.

The DNA for the CDR3 is TGTGCCAGCAGTATAGGGGGCCCCACCTACGAGCAGTACTTC. Protein product: CASSIGGPTYEQYF. The chain is built from TRBV27 and TRBJ2-7, with 7 positions matching TRBD1. Germline V gene lookup returns CDR1 MNHEY and CDR2 SMNVEV (reference sequence). The CDR3 covers 14 residues. The V gene end was trimmed by 5 bases and the J gene end by 2 bases; junction bases not matched to a gene: 6.

J is TRBJ2-5 and V is TRBV19; 13 bases line up with TRBD2. The CDR3 is made up of 18 amino acids. V was pared by 3 bases and J by 1 base, with 8 bases of the junction left unmatched. Germline lookup yields CDR1 LNHDA and CDR2 SQIVND (reference sequence). Here the CDR3 reads CASSIGRWTSGSQETQYF. The CDR3 nucleotides are TGTGCCAGTAGTATTGGACGTTGGACTAGCGGGAGCCAAGAGACCCAGTACTTC.